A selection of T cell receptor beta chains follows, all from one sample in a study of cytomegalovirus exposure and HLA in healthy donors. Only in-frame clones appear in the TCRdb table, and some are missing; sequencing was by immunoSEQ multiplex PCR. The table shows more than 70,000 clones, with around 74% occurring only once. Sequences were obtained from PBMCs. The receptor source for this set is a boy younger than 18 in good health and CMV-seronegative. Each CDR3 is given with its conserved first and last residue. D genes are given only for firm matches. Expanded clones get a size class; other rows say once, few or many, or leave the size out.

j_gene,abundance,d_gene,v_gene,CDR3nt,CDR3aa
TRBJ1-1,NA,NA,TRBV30,TGTGCCTGGAGTGTCGACTTTTCCCGGGATAGCACTGAAGCTTTCTTT,CAWSVDFSRDSTEAFF
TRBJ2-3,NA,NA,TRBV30,TGTGCCTGGAGCGGACAGGATACGCAGTATTTT,CAWSGQDTQYF
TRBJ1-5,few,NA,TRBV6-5,TGTGCCAGCCAGGAGGACAGTTCTCAGGGGAAGCCCCAGCATTTT,CASQEDSSQGKPQHF
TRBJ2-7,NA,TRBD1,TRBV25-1,TGTGCCAGCAGTTCCAAACAGGGGTTTGCCTACGAGCAGTACTTC,CASSSKQGFAYEQYF
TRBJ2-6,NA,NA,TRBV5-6,TGTGCCAGCAGCTGGACTCAAACAGGGTCTGGGGCCAACGTCCTGACTTTC,CASSWTQTGSGANVLTF
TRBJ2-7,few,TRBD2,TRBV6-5,TGTGCCAGCAGTTACACAAGCGGGAGTTACGAGCAGTACTTC,CASSYTSGSYEQYF
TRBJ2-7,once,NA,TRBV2,TGTGCCAGCACCCAGGGGGGCCACGAGCAGTACTTC,CASTQGGHEQYF
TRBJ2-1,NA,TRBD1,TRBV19,TGTGCCAGTAGTACGGGGACAGGGAATGAGCAGTTCTTC,CASSTGTGNEQFF
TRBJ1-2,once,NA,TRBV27,TGTGCCAGCAGGCCAGGGCTTCTTTATGGCTACACCTTC,CASRPGLLYGYTF
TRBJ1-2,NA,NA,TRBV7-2,TGTGCCAGCAGCTTAGGAGGACTCCCCTCTGGCTACACCTTC,CASSLGGLPSGYTF
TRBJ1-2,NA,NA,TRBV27,TGTGCCAGCAGTTTCTCACTAAACTATGGCTACACCTTC,CASSFSLNYGYTF
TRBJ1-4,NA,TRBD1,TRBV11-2,TGTGCCAGCAGCTTCTTGGGACAGGGCGAAAAACTGTTTTTT,CASSFLGQGEKLFF
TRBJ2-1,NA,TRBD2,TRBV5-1,TGCGCCAGCAGCTCTTGGGGTGATAGCGGGAGGTTGGAGCAGTTCTTC,CASSSWGDSGRLEQFF
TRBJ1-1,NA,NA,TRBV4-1,TGCGCCAGCAGCCAAGATTCCCCGGGCTCAGGGTATGTCACTGAAGCTTTCTTT,CASSQDSPGSGYVTEAFF
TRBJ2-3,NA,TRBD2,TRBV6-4,TGTGCCAGCAGTGAAACCCCCAGCGGGGGGGCTGGGACGCAGTATTTT,CASSETPSGGAGTQYF
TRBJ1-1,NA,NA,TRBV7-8,TGTGCCAGTTTTAGGGGAGGGATGAACACTGAAGCTTTCTTT,CASFRGGMNTEAFF
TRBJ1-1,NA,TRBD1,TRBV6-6,TGTGCCAGCACGACAGGGGTGGGCACTGAAGCTTTCTTT,CASTTGVGTEAFF
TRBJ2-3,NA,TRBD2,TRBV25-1,TGTGCCAGCAGCCATAGGGGTAGCGGGACGACAGATACGCAGTATTTT,CASSHRGSGTTDTQYF
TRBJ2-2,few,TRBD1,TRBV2,TGTGCCAGCAGTGGGGACAGGGGGCTGAACACCGGGGAGCTGTTTTTT,CASSGDRGLNTGELFF
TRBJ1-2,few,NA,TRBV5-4,TGTGCCAGCAGAAAGGACAGAGATGGCTACACCTTC,CASRKDRDGYTF
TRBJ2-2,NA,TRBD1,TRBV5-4,TGTGCCATTCTAAGGACAGGGGAGTACACCGGGGAGCTGTTTTTT,CAILRTGEYTGELFF
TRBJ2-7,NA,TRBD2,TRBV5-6,TGTGCCAGCAGCTTGGCCCCGACTAGCGGTTCCTACGAGCAGTACTTC,CASSLAPTSGSYEQYF
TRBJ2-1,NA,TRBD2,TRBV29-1,TGCAGCGCCACGCTGGGGACTAGCGGGAGTGGGTTTATCGATGAGCAGTTCTTC,CSATLGTSGSGFIDEQFF
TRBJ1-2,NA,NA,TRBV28,TGTGCCAGCAGTACCCCGGGACTCTCACCCGGCTACACCTTC,CASSTPGLSPGYTF
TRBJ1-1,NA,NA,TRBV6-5,TGTGCCAGCAGTTACATGGCGGGGAACACTGAAGCTTTCTTT,CASSYMAGNTEAFF
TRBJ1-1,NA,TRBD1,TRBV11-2,TGTGCCAGCAGCGGATACAGGGGATCGAACACTGAAGCTTTCTTT,CASSGYRGSNTEAFF
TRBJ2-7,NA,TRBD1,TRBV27,TGTGCCAGCAGTCCTACCGGGACAGGCCCCTACGAGCAGTACTTC,CASSPTGTGPYEQYF
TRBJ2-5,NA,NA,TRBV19,TGTGCCACCTCGAGGACAGAAGAGACCCAGTACTTC,CATSRTEETQYF
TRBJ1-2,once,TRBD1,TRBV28,TGTGCCAGCAGTTTACCTACAGGGGCTTCTCATGGCTACACCTTC,CASSLPTGASHGYTF
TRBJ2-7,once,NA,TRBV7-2,TGTGCCAGCAGCTTAGGGCCTTCGACCCGGAGAGGAGAGCAGTACTTC,CASSLGPSTRRGEQYF
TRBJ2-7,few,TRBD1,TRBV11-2,TGTGCCAGCAGCTTTGGGACAGTCTACGAGCAGTACTTC,CASSFGTVYEQYF
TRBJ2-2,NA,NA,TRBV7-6,TGTGCCAGCAGCACTTATGTAGAGGGGGGGGCAACCGGGGAGCTGTTTTTT,CASSTYVEGGATGELFF
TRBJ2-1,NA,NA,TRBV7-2,TGTGCCAGCAGCCCCAATGCAGGATTCTCCTACAATGAGCAGTTCTTC,CASSPNAGFSYNEQFF
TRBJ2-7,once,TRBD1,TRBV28,TGTGCCAGCAGCCTCGTAAAGAACAGGGGGACCTACGAGCAGTACTTC,CASSLVKNRGTYEQYF
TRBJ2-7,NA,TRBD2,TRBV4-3,TGCGCCAGCAGCCAACTCAGCGGGAACGAGCAGTACTTC,CASSQLSGNEQYF
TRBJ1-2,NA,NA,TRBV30,TGTGCCTGGAGAGACGGGAGTTTTAACTATGGCTACACCTTC,CAWRDGSFNYGYTF